This T cell receptor (beta chain) was observed in a study of T cell responses to AZD1222 COVID-19 vaccine. Looked up from germline, CDR1 is MNHEY and CDR2 is SMNVEV (reference sequence). The V and J ends lost 3 bases and 1 base, in that order; junction bases with no gene match: 4. The CDR3 is 15 residues long. Assay used: immunoSEQ multiplex PCR; TCRdb lists only in-frame clones, some missing. The sample lists about 81,000 clones, about 91% occurring once. The TCR sequence derives from an adult who received the AZD1222 COVID-19 vaccine. The chain joins TRBV27 to TRBJ2-3; 7 nucleotides align to TRBD2. Material: peripheral blood, obtained 28 days after the second AZD1222 dose. The CDR3 is CASSFMAGGTDTQYF. The CDR3, as DNA: TGTGCCAGCAGTTTCATGGCGGGGGGCACAGATACGCAGTATTTT.